These 18 T cell receptor beta chains originate from one sample sequenced in a study of OX40 agonist ivuxolimab in advanced cancers. Produced via immunoSEQ multiplex PCR; TCRdb's table is partial and in-frame only. The profile shows about 69,000 clones, 85% to 90% of them singletons. Specimen: CD4+ or CD8+ T cells sorted from blood, collected in a trial of the OX40 agonist ivuxolimab. These receptors all stem from an adult with an advanced solid tumor such as melanoma, head and neck, liver or kidney cancer.

CDR3 nucleotides: TGTGCCAGCAGCTGGGGACCGAACCCTAACTATGGCTACACCTTC. Its protein product is CASSWGPNPNYGYTF. This rearrangement joins TRBV7-9 to TRBJ1-2, with TRBD1 as a possible D gene (5 bases). The CDR3 has 15 residues. Germline V gene lookup returns CDR1 SEHNR and CDR2 FQNEAQ (reference sequence). V shed 4 bases and J shed 0 bases, with 12 bases lying between them.

The chain combines TRBV6-6 with TRBJ1-5; D is unclear. Germline V gene sequence: CDR1 MNHNY, CDR2 SVGAGI (reference sequence). The CDR3 extends over 15 amino acids. With 0 bases removed from V and 3 bases from J, the gap between germline ends came to 9 bases. In nucleotides, the CDR3 is TGTGCCAGCAGTTACTCGACGGCAAACAATCAGCCCCAGCATTTT. Residues: CASSYSTANNQPQHF.

The CDR3 nucleotides are TGTGCCAGCACTCGGACTAGCGGGTTGACCTACGAGCAGTACTTC. Translation: CASTRTSGLTYEQYF. This chain uses TRBV27 with TRBJ2-7, with TRBD2 matching 11 bases. Germline V gene lookup returns CDR1 MNHEY and CDR2 SMNVEV (reference sequence). V gave up 7 bases and J gave up 2 bases; unmatched junction bases: 7. The CDR3 extends over 15 amino acids.

The chain has TRBV7-2 and TRBJ2-5; D gene unclear. The J call may be incorrect, as the DNA end agrees better with TRBJ2-7. Germline V gene lookup returns CDR1 SGHTA and CDR2 FQGNSA. The CDR3 covers 15 residues. The CDR3, as DNA: TGTGCCAGCAGCTTTAGCTCGTCGACGAACTACGAGCAGTACTTC. Protein sequence: CASSFSSSTNYEQYF.

The J gene is TRBJ1-2, the V gene TRBV7-8; 8 nucleotides agree with TRBD1. This CDR3 comprises 13 residues. Germline values: CDR1 SGHVS, CDR2 FQNEAQ. The trim removed 5 bases at V and 8 bases at J, leaving 7 bases unmatched. This CDR3 reads CASSTDRGSGYTF. The CDR3 bases are TGTGCCAGCAGCACCGACAGGGGAAGCGGCTACACCTTC.

CDR3 DNA sequence: TGTGCCAGCTGGCAGGGGTCAGATACGCAGTATTTT. It codes for CASWQGSDTQYF. The chain recombines TRBV6-5 with TRBJ2-3; tentatively, D is TRBD1 (6 bases). This CDR3 has 12 amino acids. In germline, CDR1 is MNHEY, CDR2 SVGAGI. V gave up 8 bases and J gave up 4 bases, with 10 bases separating them.

V is TRBV19 and J is TRBJ1-2; TRBD1 aligns across 9 bases. The CDR3 is 15 amino acids. Germline V CDR1 and CDR2: LNHDA, SQIVND (reference sequence). Trimming removed 3 bases from V and 2 bases from J; junction bases left unmatched: 4. CDR3 loop: CASSIRQGGNYGYTF. The CDR3 DNA sequence: TGTGCCAGTAGTATCCGACAGGGGGGAAACTATGGCTACACCTTC. The full variable domain, in which reference TRBV19 and TRBJ1-2 provide the parts outside the CDR3, is DGGITQSPKYLFRKEGQNVTLSCEQNLNHDAMYWYRQDPGQGLRLIYYSQIVNDFQKGDIAEGYSVSREKKESFPLTVTSAQKNPTAFYLCASSIRQGGNYGYTFGSGTRLTVV.

This chain connects TRBV18 to TRBJ1-2, with D possibly matching TRBD1 (6 bases). V gave up 3 bases and J gave up 8 bases, with 19 bases separating them. This CDR3 is built from 15 residues. CDR1 KGHSH and CDR2 LQKENI come from the germline V gene. The CDR3 bases are TGTGCCAGCTCACCTCCCGGGACACACGTCATGGGCTACACCTTC. Amino acids: CASSPPGTHVMGYTF.

V gene TRBV5-4 combines with J gene TRBJ2-3; TRBD2 aligns across 8 bases. This CDR3 is built from 15 residues. V lost 0 bases to trimming and J lost 4 bases; unmatched junction nucleotides: 4. CDR1 is SGHNT, CDR2 YYREEE, per germline (reference sequence). The CDR3 DNA follows: TGTGCCAGCAGCTTGGGACTAGCGATCGCAGATACGCAGTATTTT. Encoded protein: CASSLGLAIADTQYF.

The CDR3 coding sequence is TGTGCCAGCTCAGAAGGGGGGGGGACTGAAGCTTTCTTT. Protein: CASSEGGGTEAFF. The rearrangement links TRBV18 to TRBJ1-1, with D possibly being TRBD1 (6 bases). CDR1 and CDR2 (germline): KGHSH, LQKENI. The length of the CDR3 is 13 residues. Trimming took off 5 bases at V and 5 bases at J, with 12 bases between the two ends.

The chain carries TRBV5-5 and TRBJ2-2; 8 positions agree with TRBD1. Germline CDR1 SGHKS, CDR2 YYEKEE (reference sequence). V was clipped by 7 bases and J by 4 bases; unmatched bases: 6. The CDR3 consists of 14 residues. The CDR3 here is CASGTGRGTGELFF. The CDR3 DNA is TGTGCCAGCGGGACAGGTAGAGGCACCGGGGAGCTGTTTTTT.

The chain employs TRBV29-1 and TRBJ2-1; TRBD2 matches at 8 bases. Germline CDR1 and CDR2: SQVTM and ANQGSEA. CDR3 length: 15 amino acids. V shed 8 bases and J 6 bases; nucleotides not matched to a gene: 15. The CDR3 sequence: CSTVYVSGRGNEQFF. In nucleotides, the CDR3 is TGCAGCACCGTATATGTGAGCGGGAGAGGCAATGAGCAGTTCTTC.

V and J are TRBV6-5 and TRBJ2-7, with 14 bases matching TRBD2. The CDR3 has 15 amino acids. Unmatched junction bases numbered 3, after V lost 6 bases and J lost 2 bases. Germline CDR1 reads MNHEY; CDR2 reads SVGAGI. The CDR3 is CASRSTSGRAYEQYF. As DNA, the CDR3 is TGTGCCAGCAGGTCGACTAGCGGGAGGGCCTACGAGCAGTACTTC.

The chain recombines TRBV5-6 with TRBJ1-6; D possibly corresponds to TRBD1 (5 bases). Germline CDR1 and CDR2: SGHDT and YYEEEE. The CDR3 length is 14 residues. V lost 4 bases to trimming and J lost 10 bases, with 15 bases between them. CDR3 nucleotide sequence: TGTGCCAGCAGCACACGACAGAGGAGCTCACCCCTCCACTTT. The encoded protein is CASSTRQRSSPLHF.

The CDR3 DNA sequence: TGTGCCAGCAGCTTCAGCCCCGGGAGGGCGGGAGAGACCCAGTACTTC. Translation: CASSFSPGRAGETQYF. The chain couples TRBV5-6 to TRBJ2-5; 8 bases agree with TRBD2. This CDR3 contains 16 residues. Germline assignment: CDR1 SGHDT and CDR2 YYEEEE. The V segment lost 2 bases and the J segment 4 bases; nucleotides outside the gene matches: 10.

The gene calls are TRBV28 and TRBJ1-1; no clear D gene. The CDR3 is 13 amino acids. Trimming stripped 2 bases from V and 4 bases from J, with 8 bases between. Looked up from germline, CDR1 is MDHEN and CDR2 is SYDVKM. CDR3 sequence reads: CASSLRRATEAFF. CDR3 coding DNA: TGTGCCAGCAGTTTACGTCGGGCCACTGAAGCTTTCTTT. Filled out from reference TRBV28 and TRBJ1-1, the complete variable domain reads DVKVTQSSRYLVKRTGEKVFLECVQDMDHENMFWYRQDPGLGLRLIYFSYDVKMKEKGDIPEGYSVSREKKERFSLILESASTNQTSMYLCASSLRRATEAFFGQGTRLTVV.

V and J are TRBV5-1 and TRBJ2-1, with D possibly being TRBD1 (6 bases). The V gene's germline CDR1 is SGHRS and CDR2 YFSETQ. Trimming shortened V by 4 bases and J by 0 bases, and 17 bases separated the two germline ends. CDR3 length: 17 residues. This CDR3 is CASSPGGQSSSYNEQFF. CDR3 bases: TGCGCCAGCAGCCCCGGCGGACAGTCAAGCTCCTACAATGAGCAGTTCTTC.

This sequence joins TRBV5-4 and TRBJ2-2; TRBD1 matches 7 bases. V lost 0 bases, J lost 7 bases, and 6 bases stayed unmatched. Germline V gene lookup returns CDR1 SGHNT and CDR2 YYREEE (reference sequence). The CDR3 consists of 15 residues. In nucleotides, the CDR3 is TGTGCCAGCAGCTTGGGAGGGGGCGTTATCGGGGAGCTGTTTTTT. It yields the protein CASSLGGGVIGELFF.